Listed here is a single TCR beta chain. Its antigen remains unknown. Germline V gene sequence: CDR1 MNHEY, CDR2 SMNVEV (reference sequence). V lost 5 bases and J lost 4, with 21 bases in between. The CDR3 length is 17 residues. The data are from a study of vaccination and CD4 T cells after COVID-19. The overall study: Post-diagnosis, post-COVID samples were collected after a median roughly 100 days, ranging 35 to 161. Findings and caveats of the study: Convalescent participants were relatively few, and none had early post-infection timepoints studied.

Regarding time point: late sampling 161 to 241 days after vaccination in a few convalescent patients. Noted treatment: roughly 10-day PBMC culture with coronavirus spike peptide pools or control peptides (ViraFEST assay). The study sequenced cultured CD4+ T cell DNA using the Oncomine TCR Beta short-read assay. TCRdb called the PCR reads again in MiXCR, with one record for every CDR3 protein. The table includes approximately 22,000 distinct CDR3 sequences, 40% to 50% detected once. V is TRBV27 and J is TRBJ2-1; no clear D. The receptor's source is a human donor who had recovered from COVID-19. The sample consisted of CD4+ T cells from blood, cultured in vitro, taken about 7 months after SARS-CoV-2 vaccination. CDR3 region: CASSPSGRVVVYNEQFF. Here the CDR3 DNA reads TGTGCCAGCAGTCCCTCGGGCCGAGTCGTGGTATACAATGAGCAGTTCTTC.